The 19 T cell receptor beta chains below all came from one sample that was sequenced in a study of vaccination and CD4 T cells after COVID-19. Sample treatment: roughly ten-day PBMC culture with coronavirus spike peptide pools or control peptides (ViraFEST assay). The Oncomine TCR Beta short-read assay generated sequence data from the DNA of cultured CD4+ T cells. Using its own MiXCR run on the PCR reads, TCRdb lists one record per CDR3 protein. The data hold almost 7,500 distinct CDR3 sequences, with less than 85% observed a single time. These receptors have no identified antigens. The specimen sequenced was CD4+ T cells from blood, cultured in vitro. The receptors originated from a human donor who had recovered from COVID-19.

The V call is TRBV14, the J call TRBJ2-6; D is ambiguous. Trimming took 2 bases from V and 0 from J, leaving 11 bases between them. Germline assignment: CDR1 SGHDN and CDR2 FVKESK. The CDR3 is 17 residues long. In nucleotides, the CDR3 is TGTGCCAGCAGCCAATATTACACGACCTCTGGGGCCAACGTCCTGACTTTC. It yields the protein CASSQYYTTSGANVLTF.

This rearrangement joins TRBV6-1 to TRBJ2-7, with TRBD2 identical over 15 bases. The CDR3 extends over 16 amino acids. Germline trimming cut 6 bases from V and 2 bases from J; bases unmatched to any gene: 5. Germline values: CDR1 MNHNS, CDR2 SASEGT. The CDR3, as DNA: TGTGCCAGCAGCGGGACTAGCGGGAGGTCAACCTACGAGCAGTACTTC. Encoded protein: CASSGTSGRSTYEQYF.

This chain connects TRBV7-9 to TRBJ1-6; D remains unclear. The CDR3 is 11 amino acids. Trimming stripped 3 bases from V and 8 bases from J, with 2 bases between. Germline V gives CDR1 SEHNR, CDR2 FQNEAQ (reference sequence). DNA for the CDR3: TGTGCCAGCAGCTTCGATTCACCCCTCCACTTT. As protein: CASSFDSPLHF.

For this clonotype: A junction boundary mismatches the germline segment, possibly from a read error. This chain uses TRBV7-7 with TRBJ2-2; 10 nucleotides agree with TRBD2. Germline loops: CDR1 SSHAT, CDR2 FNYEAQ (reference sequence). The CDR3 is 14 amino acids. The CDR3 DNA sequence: TGTGCTAGCAGCTTAGCGGGGGGCTCCGGGGAGCTGTTTTTT. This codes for CASSLAGGSGELFF.

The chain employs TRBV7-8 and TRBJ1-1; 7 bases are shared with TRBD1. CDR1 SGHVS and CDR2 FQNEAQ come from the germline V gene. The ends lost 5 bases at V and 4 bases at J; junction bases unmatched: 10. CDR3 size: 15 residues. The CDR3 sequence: CASSLTQGFGTEAFF. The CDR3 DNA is TGTGCCAGCAGCCTCACACAGGGGTTTGGCACTGAAGCTTTCTTT.

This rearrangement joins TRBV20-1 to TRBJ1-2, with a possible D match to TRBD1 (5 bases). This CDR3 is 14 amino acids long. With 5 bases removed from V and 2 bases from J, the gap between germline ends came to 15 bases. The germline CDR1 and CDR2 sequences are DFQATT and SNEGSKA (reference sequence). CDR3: CSAQAVGENYGYTF. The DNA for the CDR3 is TGCAGTGCTCAGGCGGTAGGGGAGAACTATGGCTACACCTTC.

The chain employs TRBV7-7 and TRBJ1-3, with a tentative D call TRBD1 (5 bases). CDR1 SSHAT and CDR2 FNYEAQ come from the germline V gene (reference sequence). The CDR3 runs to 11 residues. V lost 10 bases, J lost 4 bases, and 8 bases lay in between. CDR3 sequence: CAIGGGNTIYF. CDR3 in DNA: TGTGCCATCGGGGGGGGAAACACCATATATTTT.

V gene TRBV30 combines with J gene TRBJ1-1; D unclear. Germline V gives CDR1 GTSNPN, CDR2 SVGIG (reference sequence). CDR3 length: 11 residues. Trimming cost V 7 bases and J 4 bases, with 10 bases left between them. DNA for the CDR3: TGTGCCTCCTCGCGGGCCACTGAAGCTTTCTTT. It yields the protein CASSRATEAFF.

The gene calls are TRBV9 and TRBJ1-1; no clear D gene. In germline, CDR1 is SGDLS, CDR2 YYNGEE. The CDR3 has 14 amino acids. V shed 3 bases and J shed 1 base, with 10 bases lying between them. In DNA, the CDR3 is TGTGCCAGCAGCGGGAGTTGGGGGAACACTGAAGCTTTCTTT. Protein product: CASSGSWGNTEAFF.

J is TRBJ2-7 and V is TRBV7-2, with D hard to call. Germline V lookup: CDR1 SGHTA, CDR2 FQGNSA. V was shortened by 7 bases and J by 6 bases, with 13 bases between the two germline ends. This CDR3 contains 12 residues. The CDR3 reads CASNLAVCEQYF. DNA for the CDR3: TGTGCCAGCAATCTGGCCGTTTGCGAGCAGTACTTC.

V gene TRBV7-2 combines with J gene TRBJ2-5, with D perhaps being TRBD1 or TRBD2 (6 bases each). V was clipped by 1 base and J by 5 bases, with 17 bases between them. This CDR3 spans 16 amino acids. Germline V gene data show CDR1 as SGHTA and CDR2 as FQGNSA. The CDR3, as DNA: TGTGCCAGCAGCTTAGAGGGGGGACCACACTGGGAGACCCAGTACTTC. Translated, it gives CASSLEGGPHWETQYF.

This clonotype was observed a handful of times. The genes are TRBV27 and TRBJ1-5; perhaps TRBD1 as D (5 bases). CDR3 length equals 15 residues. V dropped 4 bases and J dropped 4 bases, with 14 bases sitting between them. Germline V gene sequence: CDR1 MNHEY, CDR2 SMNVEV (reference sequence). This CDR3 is CASSSGGSFNQPQHF. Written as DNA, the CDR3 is TGTGCCAGCAGTTCGGGGGGATCTTTTAATCAGCCCCAGCATTTT.

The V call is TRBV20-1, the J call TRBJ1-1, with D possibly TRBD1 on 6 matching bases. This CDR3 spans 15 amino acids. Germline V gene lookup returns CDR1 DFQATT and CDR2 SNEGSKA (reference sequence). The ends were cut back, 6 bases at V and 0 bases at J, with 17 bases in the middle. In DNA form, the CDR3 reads TGCAGTGCCTCGACAGGTAGTGTGGTGAACACTGAAGCTTTCTTT. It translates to CSASTGSVVNTEAFF.

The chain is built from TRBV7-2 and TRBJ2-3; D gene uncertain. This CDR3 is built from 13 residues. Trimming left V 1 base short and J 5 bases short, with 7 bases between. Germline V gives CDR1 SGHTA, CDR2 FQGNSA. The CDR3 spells CASSLVVGDTQYF. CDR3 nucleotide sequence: TGTGCCAGCAGCTTAGTCGTGGGAGATACGCAGTATTTT.

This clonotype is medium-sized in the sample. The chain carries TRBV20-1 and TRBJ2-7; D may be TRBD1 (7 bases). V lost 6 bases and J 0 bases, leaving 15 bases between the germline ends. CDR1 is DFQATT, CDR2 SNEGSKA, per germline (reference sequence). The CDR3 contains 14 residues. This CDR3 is CSADRRGNSYEQYF. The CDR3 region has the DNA TGCAGTGCGGACAGGAGGGGAAACTCCTACGAGCAGTACTTC.

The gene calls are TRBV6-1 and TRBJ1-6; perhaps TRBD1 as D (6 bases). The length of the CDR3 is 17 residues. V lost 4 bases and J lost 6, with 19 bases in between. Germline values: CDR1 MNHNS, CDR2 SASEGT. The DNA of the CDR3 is TGTGCCAGCAGTGGGGGGAAACAGGGAGGAGGTAATTCACCCCTCCACTTT. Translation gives CASSGGKQGGGNSPLHF.

The CDR3 region has the DNA TGTGCCTGGAGTGATACAGGGGGCAGTCAGCCCCAGCATTTT. Its protein is CAWSDTGGSQPQHF. The chain combines TRBV30 with TRBJ1-5, with 9 positions matching TRBD1. Germline CDR1 and CDR2: GTSNPN and SVGIG (reference sequence). The CDR3 loop spans 14 amino acids. J gave up 6 bases and V 1 base, and 4 bases lay outside the gene matches.

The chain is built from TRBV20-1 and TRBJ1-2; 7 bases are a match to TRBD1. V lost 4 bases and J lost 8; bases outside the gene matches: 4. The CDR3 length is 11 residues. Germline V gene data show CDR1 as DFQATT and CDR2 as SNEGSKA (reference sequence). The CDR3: CSAKGAEGYTF. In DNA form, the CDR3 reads TGCAGTGCTAAGGGGGCGGAAGGCTACACCTTC.

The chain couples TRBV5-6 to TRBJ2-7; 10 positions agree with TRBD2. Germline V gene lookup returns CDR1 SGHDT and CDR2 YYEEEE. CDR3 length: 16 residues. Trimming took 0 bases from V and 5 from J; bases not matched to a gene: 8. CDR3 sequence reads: CASSLAWASGSHEQYF. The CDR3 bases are TGTGCCAGCAGCTTGGCCTGGGCTAGCGGGAGTCACGAGCAGTACTTC.